Shown below are 16 T cell receptor beta chains from a single sample sequenced in a study of blood T cell repertoires in COVID-19. Profiling relied on immunoSEQ multiplex PCR, and the TCRdb table lists in-frame clones only, not all of them. Of about 120,000 clones in the sample, just over 70% were seen once. Sequencing used peripheral blood. The receptors shown here come from a human donor with acute or convalescent COVID-19. The donor label of this sample is uncertain.

The chain is built from TRBV10-2 and TRBJ2-7; 8 bases map to TRBD2. Unmatched junction bases numbered 5, after V lost 4 bases and J lost 3 bases. The germline CDR1 and CDR2 sequences are WSHSY and SAAADI. This CDR3 comprises 14 residues. In nucleotides, the CDR3 is TGCGCCAGCAGTGGGGGCGGGGGGCTCTACGAGCAGTACGTC. Residues: CASSGGGGLYEQYV.

The V call is TRBV5-1, the J call TRBJ1-6; 8 bases fit TRBD1. Germline-derived CDR1 and CDR2 are SGHRS and YFSETQ. With V trimmed by 4 bases and J by 1 base, 4 bases remained unmatched. The CDR3 is 16 amino acids. This CDR3 reads CASSAGGASYNSPLHF. The CDR3, as DNA: TGCGCCAGCAGCGCAGGGGGCGCGTCCTATAATTCACCCCTCCACTTT.

V gene TRBV4-2 combines with J gene TRBJ1-4; 7 positions agree with TRBD1. The V gene's germline CDR1 is LGHNA and CDR2 YNFKEQ. This CDR3 is built from 15 residues. Trimming at V came to 3 bases and at J to 3 bases, leaving 4 bases not matched to a gene. Here the CDR3 DNA reads TGTGCCAGCAGCCATTCAGGGGGGTCTAATGAAAAACTGTTTTTT. Its translation is CASSHSGGSNEKLFF.

J is TRBJ2-1 and V is TRBV6-4; weak D call: TRBD2 (6 bases). Germline V CDR1 and CDR2: MRHNA, SNTAGT. The CDR3 consists of 15 residues. Trimming left V 0 bases short and J 0 bases short, with 6 bases between. CDR3: CASSDSAGSYNEQFF. As DNA, the CDR3 is TGTGCCAGCAGTGACTCAGCGGGCTCCTACAATGAGCAGTTCTTC.

This clone has more than one count but fewer than ten. The chain links TRBV6-5 to TRBJ1-1; TRBD1 might be the D (5 bases). The CDR3 loop spans 15 amino acids. From germline, CDR1 is MNHEY and CDR2 SVGAGI. Trimming took off 6 bases at V and 4 bases at J, with 18 bases between the two ends. CDR3 bases: TGTGCCAGCAGAACCCGTAAACAGGCCCCCACTGAAGCTTTCTTT. It is translated as CASRTRKQAPTEAFF.

V and J are TRBV25-1 and TRBJ1-5; D is unclear. V dropped 2 bases and J dropped 16 bases, with 18 bases sitting between them. Germline CDR1 MGHDK, CDR2 SYGVNS. The CDR3 has 13 amino acids. The CDR3 DNA reads as TGTGCCAGCAGTGAAACAAAAGCGTCTCTCCTACATTTT. The encoded protein is CASSETKASLLHF.

This chain joins TRBV5-4 and TRBJ2-1, with D tentatively TRBD1 (5 bases). This CDR3 is 15 amino acids long. Deletions cut 4 bases from V and 1 base from J, with 12 bases between. Germline lookup yields CDR1 SGHNT and CDR2 YYREEE (reference sequence). As DNA, the CDR3 is TGTGCCAGCAGCGAAACAGGCCGGTCCTACAATGAGCAGTTCTTC. Protein product: CASSETGRSYNEQFF.

The rearrangement uses TRBV7-8 and TRBJ1-1; 8 nucleotides match TRBD1. V shed 2 bases, J shed 3 bases, and the junction held 8 bases outside the gene matches. The CDR3 runs to 16 residues. The germline gives CDR1 SGHVS, CDR2 FQNEAQ. The chain's CDR3 is CASSLTTGGGYTEAFF. The CDR3 coding sequence is TGTGCCAGCAGCTTAACAACAGGGGGTGGGTACACTGAAGCTTTCTTT.

The chain joins TRBV5-1 to TRBJ2-2; possible D gene TRBD2, 6 bases. This CDR3 is built from 14 residues. The V end was cut by 3 bases, the J end by 2 bases, with 8 bases between. Germline loops: CDR1 SGHRS, CDR2 YFSETQ. CDR3 sequence (DNA): TGCGCCAGCAGCTGGGGACTTAACACCGGGGAGCTGTTTTTT. Residues: CASSWGLNTGELFF.

CDR3 DNA: TGTGCCAGCTCCCACCGGGGGTCGGGACAGGGGCGACAAGAGACCCAGTACTTC. Translation: CASSHRGSGQGRQETQYF. The chain carries TRBV18 and TRBJ2-5, with 10 bases identical to TRBD1. The CDR3 length is 18 residues. J lost 2 bases, V lost 6 bases, and 15 bases had no gene match. Germline-derived CDR1 and CDR2 are KGHSH and LQKENI. The whole variable domain, remainder taken from reference TRBV18 and TRBJ2-5, is NAGVMQNPRHLVRRRGQEARLRCSPMKGHSHVYWYRQLPEEGLKFMVYLQKENIIDESGMPKERFSAEFPKEGPSILRIQQVVRGDSAAYFCASSHRGSGQGRQETQYFGPGTRLLVL.

This clone came up many times. The chain employs TRBV5-6 and TRBJ2-7, with 7 bases fitting TRBD1. The trim removed 1 base at V and 6 bases at J, leaving 4 bases unmatched. This CDR3 spans 13 amino acids. Germline V lookup: CDR1 SGHDT, CDR2 YYEEEE. DNA for the CDR3: TGTGCCAGCAGCTTGACCGACAGGGTCGAGCAGTACTTC. Translation: CASSLTDRVEQYF.

V usage is TRBV2 and J usage is TRBJ1-5; 7 nucleotides align to TRBD1. After removal of 6 bases from V and 0 bases from J, the junction contained 5 bases not matched to a gene. The germline V gene has CDR1 SNHLY and CDR2 FYNNEI. This CDR3 is built from 15 residues. CDR3 bases: TGTGCCAGCAGGAGACAGGGCTCTAGCAATCAGCCCCAGCATTTT. Translation gives CASRRQGSSNQPQHF.

The chain employs TRBV2 and TRBJ2-2; 8 positions match TRBD1. Germline V gene data show CDR1 as SNHLY and CDR2 as FYNNEI. The trim removed 10 bases at V and 5 bases at J, leaving 9 bases unmatched. CDR3 length: 14 amino acids. The CDR3 spells CATRQGSRTGELFF. Written as DNA, the CDR3 is TGTGCCACCCGACAGGGGAGTCGTACCGGGGAGCTGTTTTTT.

The chain uses TRBV12-3 or TRBV12-4 and TRBJ1-5; D remains ambiguous. This CDR3 is 13 amino acids long. V lost 5 bases, J lost 7 bases, and 12 bases lay in between. CDR3 coding DNA: TGTGCCAGCAGTAGATCTGGGAGACAGCCCCAGCATTTT. Translating gives CASSRSGRQPQHF.

This rearrangement joins TRBV5-3 to TRBJ1-5; tentatively, D is TRBD1 (6 bases). TRBV5-3 is an open reading frame, and its role is uncertain. CDR3 length: 16 residues. V was trimmed by 4 bases and J by 3 bases, leaving 17 bases between them. The CDR3 nucleotides read TGTGCCAGAAGCCGCCCGGAACAGGGCGCCAATCAGCCCCAGCATTTT. Translated, it gives CARSRPEQGANQPQHF.

This clone came up once. J is TRBJ2-3 and V is TRBV13; 11 bases agree with TRBD2. Looked up from germline, CDR1 is PRHDT and CDR2 is FYEKMQ (reference sequence). V was clipped by 5 bases and J by 2 bases; unmatched bases: 15. This CDR3 comprises 19 residues. CDR3 sequence reads: CASSLLSTLAGVYTDTQYF. The CDR3 nucleotides are TGTGCCAGCAGCCTACTTTCGACACTAGCGGGGGTTTACACAGATACGCAGTATTTT. The full variable domain, with the rest looked up from reference TRBV13 and TRBJ2-3, is AAGVIQSPRHLIKEKRETATLKCYPIPRHDTVYWYQQGPGQDPQFLISFYEKMQSDKGSIPDRFSAQQFSDYHSELNMSSLELGDSALYFCASSLLSTLAGVYTDTQYFGPGTRLTVL.